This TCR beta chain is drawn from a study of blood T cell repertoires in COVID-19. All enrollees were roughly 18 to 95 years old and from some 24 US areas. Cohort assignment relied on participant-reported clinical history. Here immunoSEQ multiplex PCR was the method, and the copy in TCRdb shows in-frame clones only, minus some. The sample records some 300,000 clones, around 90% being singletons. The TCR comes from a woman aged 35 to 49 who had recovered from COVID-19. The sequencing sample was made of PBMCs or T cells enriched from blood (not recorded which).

CDR3 protein: CASSQTSRAGGPIGATDTQYF. The DNA for the CDR3 is TGTGCCAGCAGCCAAACGTCGCGCGCCGGAGGCCCTATAGGAGCAACAGATACGCAGTATTTT. The genes are TRBV3-1 (or the pseudogene TRBV3-2) and TRBJ2-3, with a possible D match to TRBD2 (5 bases). The CDR3 extends over 21 amino acids. Trimming took 2 bases from V and 3 from J, leaving 30 bases between them. Germline CDR1 is LGHDT and CDR2 is YNNKEL (reference sequence).